The 11 T cell receptor beta chains presented below share a single source sample, sequenced in a study of human T cells and chemical hapten exposure. In TCRdb, the RACE reads were re-called with MiXCR into one record per CDR3 protein. The repertoire has 250,000 or so distinct CDR3 sequences, around 7.3% of them found once; the top ten carry around 1.2%. Documented time point: pre-sensitization, week 0. Treatment denoted: therapeutic diphenylcyclopropenone sensitization with weekly scalp DPC. The specimen was whole blood, collected in connection with sensitization to the hapten diphenylcyclopropenone (DPC). The origin of the receptors is a man aged 18 to 35 with alopecia areata. Some clones in this sample may be carry-over from other donors' samples.

This clonotype was picked up many times. The V and J genes are TRBV7-2 and TRBJ2-7, with 8 bases lining up with TRBD2. The junction had 9 bases not matched to a gene; V was cut back by 5 bases and J by 6 bases. This CDR3 is 14 amino acids long. In germline, CDR1 is SGHTA, CDR2 FQGNSA. CDR3 sequence: CASSKTLTSGEQYF. In nucleotides, the CDR3 is TGTGCCAGCAGCAAGACCCTCACTAGCGGCGAGCAGTACTTC.

This clonotype appeared many times. J is TRBJ2-7 and V is TRBV20-1; D is unresolved. The germline CDR1 and CDR2 sequences are DFQATT and SNEGSKA (reference sequence). Trimming shortened V by 3 bases and J by 3 bases, and 6 bases separated the two germline ends. CDR3 length: 11 amino acids. Here the CDR3 DNA reads TGCAGTGCTAGGTCAGTCTACGAGCAGTACTTC. Its protein is CSARSVYEQYF.

This clonotype was detected ten times or more. This sequence joins TRBV6-2 or TRBV6-3 and TRBJ1-4; D is uncertain. CDR1 MNHEY and CDR2 SVGEGT come from the germline V gene. The CDR3 extends over 15 amino acids. Trimming pared 6 bases from V and 2 bases from J, leaving 13 bases between. The CDR3 nucleotides are TGTGCCAGCAGCGGATTCGACACGACTAATGAAAAACTGTTTTTT. Its translation: CASSGFDTTNEKLFF.

The genes are TRBV27 and TRBJ1-5, with 8 bases identical to TRBD1. CDR1 and CDR2 (germline): MNHEY, SMNVEV (reference sequence). V gave up 0 bases and J gave up 5 bases; unmatched junction bases: 3. This CDR3 comprises 15 residues. Here the CDR3 reads CASSLSQGADQPQHF. The CDR3 region has the DNA TGTGCCAGCAGTTTATCGCAGGGGGCTGATCAGCCCCAGCATTTT.

The rearrangement links TRBV7-9 to TRBJ2-7; 7 positions match TRBD2. J lost 7 bases, V lost 4 bases, and 13 bases had no gene match. Germline CDR1 and CDR2: SEHNR and FQNEAQ (reference sequence). CDR3 length equals 15 residues. The CDR3 loop reads CASSSGSKRGGEQYV. Written as DNA, the CDR3 is TGTGCCAGCAGCTCGGGAAGTAAGCGGGGAGGGGAGCAGTACGTC.

This rearrangement joins TRBV7-2 to TRBJ2-1, with TRBD2 matching 15 bases. CDR1 and CDR2 (germline): SGHTA, FQGNSA. The CDR3 is made up of 16 amino acids. V gave up 5 bases and J gave up 8 bases; unmatched junction bases: 7. Here the CDR3 reads CASSTRTSGGADEQFF. DNA of the CDR3: TGTGCCAGCAGCACCCGGACTAGCGGGGGGGCAGATGAGCAGTTCTTC.

Ten or more counts support this clonotype. V is TRBV7-9 and J is TRBJ1-5; D is unresolved. The CDR3 has 13 residues. V was shortened by 0 bases and J by 9 bases, with 9 bases between the two germline ends. Germline assignment: CDR1 SEHNR and CDR2 FQNEAQ (reference sequence). The CDR3 DNA reads TGTGCCAGCAGCTTAGCCGACGCTAGGCCCCAGCATTTT. This encodes CASSLADARPQHF.

This clonotype was counted only a few times. V gene TRBV5-1 combines with J gene TRBJ2-1; D may match TRBD1 or TRBD2 (6 bases each). The CDR3 has 14 amino acids. V dropped 4 bases and J dropped 12 bases, with 20 bases sitting between them. Germline values: CDR1 SGHRS, CDR2 YFSETQ. CDR3: CASSPLVGGGLQFF. Written as DNA, the CDR3 is TGCGCCAGCAGCCCCCTCGTGGGGGGCGGGCTGCAGTTCTTC.

The V call is TRBV24-1, the J call TRBJ2-1; D is perhaps TRBD2 (6 bases). CDR3 length: 14 amino acids. V was clipped by 4 bases and J by 5 bases, with 11 bases between them. Germline V gene lookup returns CDR1 KGHDR and CDR2 SFDVKD. The CDR3 sequence: CATSEAGRNNEQFF. The DNA for the CDR3 is TGTGCCACCAGTGAGGCGGGGAGAAACAATGAGCAGTTCTTC.

The chain uses TRBV9 and TRBJ2-3; no firm D call. Germline CDR1 is SGDLS and CDR2 is YYNGEE. The CDR3 extends over 12 amino acids. The V gene lost 0 bases and the J gene lost 5 bases, with 4 bases spanning the gap. The CDR3 here is CASSVEGDTQYF. CDR3 bases: TGTGCCAGCAGCGTAGAGGGAGATACGCAGTATTTT.

The chain carries TRBV6-5 and TRBJ1-6, with D perhaps matching TRBD1 (5 bases). The CDR3 is made up of 14 amino acids. The V gene's germline CDR1 is MNHEY and CDR2 SVGAGI. The germline V and J ends were trimmed by 2 bases and 7 bases, with 9 bases remaining between them. CDR3 bases: TGTGCCAGCAGTTACCAGGGTCGGAATTCACCCCTCCACTTT. As protein: CASSYQGRNSPLHF.